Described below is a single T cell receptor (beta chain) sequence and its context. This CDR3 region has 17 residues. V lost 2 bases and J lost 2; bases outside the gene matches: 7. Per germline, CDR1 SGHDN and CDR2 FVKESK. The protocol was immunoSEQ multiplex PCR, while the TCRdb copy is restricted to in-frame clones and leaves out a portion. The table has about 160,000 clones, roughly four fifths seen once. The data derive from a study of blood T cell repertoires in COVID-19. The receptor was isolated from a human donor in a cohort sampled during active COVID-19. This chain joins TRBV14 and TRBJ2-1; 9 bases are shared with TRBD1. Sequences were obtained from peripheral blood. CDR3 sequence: CASSQLPRDRAYNEQFF. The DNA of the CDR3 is TGTGCCAGCAGCCAACTCCCCCGGGACAGGGCCTACAATGAGCAGTTCTTC.